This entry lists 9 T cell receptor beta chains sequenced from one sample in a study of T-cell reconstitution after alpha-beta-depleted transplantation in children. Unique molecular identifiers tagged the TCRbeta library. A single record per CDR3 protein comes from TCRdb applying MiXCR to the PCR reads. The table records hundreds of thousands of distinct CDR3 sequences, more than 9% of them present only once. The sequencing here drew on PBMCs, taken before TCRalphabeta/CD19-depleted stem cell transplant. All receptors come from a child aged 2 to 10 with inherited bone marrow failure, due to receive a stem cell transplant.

This chain's CDR3 is CSASRGGENTEAFF. The CDR3 coding sequence is TGCAGTGCCAGCCGCGGGGGGGAGAACACTGAAGCTTTCTTT. The V gene is TRBV20-1, the J gene TRBJ1-1, with D perhaps matching TRBD1 (5 bases). Trimming cost V 6 bases and J 1 base, with 15 bases left between them. The CDR3 consists of 14 residues. Germline assignment: CDR1 DFQATT and CDR2 SNEGSKA (reference sequence).

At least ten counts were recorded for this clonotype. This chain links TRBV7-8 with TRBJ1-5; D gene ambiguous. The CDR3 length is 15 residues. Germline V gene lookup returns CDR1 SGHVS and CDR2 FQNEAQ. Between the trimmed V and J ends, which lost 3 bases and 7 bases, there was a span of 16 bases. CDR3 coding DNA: TGTGCCAGCAGCTTGGGGAGGACCTCCGGACAGCCCCAGCATTTT. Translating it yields CASSLGRTSGQPQHF.

CDR3 loop: CASSLVGGVDYGYTF. The CDR3 nucleotides are TGTGCCAGCAGCTTAGTGGGGGGCGTAGACTATGGCTACACCTTC. The V call is TRBV7-2, the J call TRBJ1-2, with D perhaps TRBD1 (6 bases). There are 15 residues in the CDR3. Trimming removed 1 base from V and 3 bases from J, with 12 bases in between. Germline CDR1 and CDR2: SGHTA and FQGNSA.

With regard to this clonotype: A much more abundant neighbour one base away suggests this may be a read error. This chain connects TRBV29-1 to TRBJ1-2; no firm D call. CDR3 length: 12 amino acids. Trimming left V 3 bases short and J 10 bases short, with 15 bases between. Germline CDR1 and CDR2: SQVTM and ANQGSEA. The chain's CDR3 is CSVDKRPGVYTF. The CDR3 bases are TGCAGCGTTGATAAGCGCCCTGGTGTCTACACCTTC.

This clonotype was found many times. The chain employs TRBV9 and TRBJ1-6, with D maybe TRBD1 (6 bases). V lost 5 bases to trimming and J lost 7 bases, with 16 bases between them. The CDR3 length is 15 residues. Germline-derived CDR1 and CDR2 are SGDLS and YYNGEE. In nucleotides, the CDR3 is TGTGCCAGCAGTTCCGGACAGACTCTAAATTCACCCCTCCACTTT. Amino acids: CASSSGQTLNSPLHF.

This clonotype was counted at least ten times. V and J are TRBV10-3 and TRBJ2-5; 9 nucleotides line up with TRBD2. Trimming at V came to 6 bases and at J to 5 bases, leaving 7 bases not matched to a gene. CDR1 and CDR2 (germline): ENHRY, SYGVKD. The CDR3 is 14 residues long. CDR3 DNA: TGTGCCATCAGCTTAGCGGGAGCGGGTGAGACCCAGTACTTC. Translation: CAISLAGAGETQYF.

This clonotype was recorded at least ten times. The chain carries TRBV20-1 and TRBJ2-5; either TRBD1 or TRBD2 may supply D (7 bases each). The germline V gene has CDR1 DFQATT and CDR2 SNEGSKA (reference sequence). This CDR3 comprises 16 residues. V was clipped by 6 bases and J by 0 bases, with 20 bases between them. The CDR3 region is CSAPDRFGGYQETQYF. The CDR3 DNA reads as TGCAGTGCCCCGGACAGGTTCGGGGGGTACCAAGAGACCCAGTACTTC.

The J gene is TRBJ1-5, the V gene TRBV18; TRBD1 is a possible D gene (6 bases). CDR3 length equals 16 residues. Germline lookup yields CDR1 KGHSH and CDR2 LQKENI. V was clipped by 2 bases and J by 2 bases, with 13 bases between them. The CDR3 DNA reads TGTGCCAGCTCACCATTCAGGGGCGAGGGCAATCAGCCCCAGCATTTT. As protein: CASSPFRGEGNQPQHF.

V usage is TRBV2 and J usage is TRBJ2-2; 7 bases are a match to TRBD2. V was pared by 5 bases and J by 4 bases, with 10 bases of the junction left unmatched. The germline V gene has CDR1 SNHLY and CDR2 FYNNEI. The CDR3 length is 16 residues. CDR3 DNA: TGTGCCAGCAGTAGCGAACGGGGGGAGATCACCGGGGAGCTGTTTTTT. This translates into CASSSERGEITGELFF.